The 15 T cell receptor beta chains listed next were all sequenced from one sample in a study of blood T cell repertoires in COVID-19. Sequencing used immunoSEQ multiplex PCR; TCRdb keeps in-frame clones, though not all of them. The repertoire holds some 200,000 clones, with more than 80% as singletons. Sequencing was carried out using peripheral blood. These receptors were collected from an elderly woman with acute or convalescent COVID-19.

The chain has TRBV7-2 and TRBJ1-5, with 7 bases identical to TRBD1. Germline loops: CDR1 SGHTA, CDR2 FQGNSA. The junction had 6 bases not matched to a gene; V was cut back by 0 bases and J by 7 bases. The CDR3 extends over 15 amino acids. The CDR3 protein is CASSLARDSGQPQHF. CDR3 nucleotides: TGTGCCAGCAGCTTAGCAAGGGACAGTGGACAGCCCCAGCATTTT.

This chain joins TRBV25-1 and TRBJ2-1; TRBD2 aligns across 7 bases. This CDR3 comprises 17 residues. The V segment lost 1 base and the J segment 7 bases; nucleotides outside the gene matches: 13. Germline V lookup: CDR1 MGHDK, CDR2 SYGVNS. The CDR3 loop is CASSESLRGEGNNEQFF. In DNA form, the CDR3 reads TGTGCCAGCAGTGAATCACTTCGGGGGGAGGGTAATAATGAGCAGTTCTTC.

This clone was found once. The J gene is TRBJ2-3, the V gene TRBV6-2 or TRBV6-3; TRBD2 matches at 9 bases. CDR1 is MNHEY and CDR2 is SVGEGT in the germline V gene. The CDR3 is 16 residues long. V trimming: 5 bases; J trimming: 1 base; junction bases outside the gene matches: 7. DNA of the CDR3: TGTGCCAGCAGTAACACCTTAGCGGGAGGCACAGATACGCAGTATTTT. This gives the protein CASSNTLAGGTDTQYF.

This chain connects TRBV28 to TRBJ2-1; 7 nucleotides line up with TRBD2. Germline CDR1 reads MDHEN; CDR2 reads SYDVKM. Trimming at V came to 1 base and at J to 2 bases, leaving 2 bases not matched to a gene. The CDR3 is 15 amino acids. The CDR3 reads CASSLSAGAYNEQFF. The CDR3 bases are TGTGCCAGCAGTTTATCTGCGGGAGCCTACAATGAGCAGTTCTTC.

This clone was observed a few times. The rearrangement joins TRBV4-2 to TRBJ2-3, with TRBD1 as a possible D gene (5 bases). Germline CDR1 LGHNA, CDR2 YNFKEQ. V was cut by 3 bases and J by 2 bases, with 9 bases left in between. The CDR3 contains 14 residues. The chain's CDR3 is CASSQAGPTDTQYF. The CDR3 bases are TGTGCCAGCAGCCAGGCAGGGCCCACAGATACGCAGTATTTT.

Here the CDR3 reads CASSHRSVSGGPLNEQYF. The CDR3 bases are TGTGCCAGCAGTCACCGCTCGGTTTCGGGGGGACCTTTAAACGAGCAGTACTTC. The chain employs TRBV27 and TRBJ2-7; 7 positions match TRBD2. After removal of 5 bases from V and 5 bases from J, the junction contained 21 bases not matched to a gene. The V gene's germline CDR1 is MNHEY and CDR2 SMNVEV (reference sequence). This CDR3 has 18 amino acids.

V usage is TRBV7-2 and J usage is TRBJ1-6; a possible D gene is TRBD1 (5 bases). Germline V lookup: CDR1 SGHTA, CDR2 FQGNSA. CDR3 size: 17 residues. Trimming cost V 2 bases and J 3 bases, with 14 bases left between them. The CDR3 loop reads CASSLLGPRSYNSPLHF. In nucleotides, the CDR3 is TGTGCCAGCAGCTTATTGGGGCCCCGGAGCTATAATTCACCCCTCCACTTT.

The V gene is TRBV6-5, the J gene TRBJ2-7, with D hard to call. There are 10 residues in the CDR3. CDR1 MNHEY and CDR2 SVGAGI come from the germline V gene. The V and J ends lost 10 bases and 1 base respectively, with 5 bases between them. DNA of the CDR3: TGTGCCACTGAGTCCTACGAGCAGTACTTC. As protein: CATESYEQYF.

V is TRBV30 and J is TRBJ1-1; D may be TRBD1 (5 bases). Germline-derived CDR1 and CDR2 are GTSNPN and SVGIG (reference sequence). The CDR3 contains 13 residues. The V end lost 3 bases, the J end lost 0 bases, and 8 bases lay between the germline ends. The CDR3 protein is CAWRWGMNTEAFF. The DNA for the CDR3 is TGTGCCTGGAGATGGGGCATGAACACTGAAGCTTTCTTT.

The V gene is TRBV4-3, the J gene TRBJ1-2; the D gene is possibly TRBD1 (6 bases). CDR3 length: 14 amino acids. The germline V and J ends were trimmed by 1 base and 4 bases, with 10 bases remaining between them. Germline V lookup: CDR1 LGHNA, CDR2 YSLEER. The chain's CDR3 is CASSQGDIPYGYTF. The CDR3, as DNA: TGCGCCAGCAGCCAAGGGGACATCCCCTATGGCTACACCTTC.

This clone was counted between two and nine times. The chain couples TRBV23-1 to TRBJ2-1; TRBD2 matches at 9 bases. TRBV23-1 is recorded as an ORF, its role being uncertain. The V and J ends lost 0 bases and 0 bases, in that order; junction bases with no gene match: 12. The CDR3 contains 20 residues. The CDR3 nucleotides are TGCGCCAGCAGTCAATCGGAGCGGGAGGCCCTCTACTACTCCTACAATGAGCAGTTCTTC. It specifies CASSQSEREALYYSYNEQFF.

This sequence joins TRBV28 and TRBJ1-2; 9 bases align to TRBD1. Looked up from germline, CDR1 is MDHEN and CDR2 is SYDVKM. This CDR3 is 15 amino acids long. V shed 6 bases and J 2 bases; nucleotides not matched to a gene: 7. CDR3 sequence (DNA): TGTGCCAGCAGCCTAGGGGGACAGGGAAACTATGGCTACACCTTC. Encoded protein: CASSLGGQGNYGYTF.

This clone has only a few counts. The CDR3 protein is CASSEQGARNEQFF. As DNA, the CDR3 is TGTGCCAGCAGTGAACAGGGGGCGCGGAATGAGCAGTTCTTC. The chain employs TRBV6-4 and TRBJ2-1; 9 bases match TRBD1. V dropped 3 bases and J dropped 7; count of bases not matched to a gene: 4. The CDR3 is made up of 14 amino acids. CDR1 and CDR2 (germline): MRHNA, SNTAGT.

The CDR3 spells CASSIGPGNQPQHF. CDR3 DNA sequence: TGTGCCAGCAGTATCGGCCCAGGGAATCAGCCCCAGCATTTT. This rearrangement joins TRBV6-5 to TRBJ1-5; tentatively, D is TRBD1 (5 bases). The CDR3 contains 14 residues. The germline V gene encodes CDR1 MNHEY and CDR2 SVGAGI. V was clipped by 5 bases and J by 4 bases, with 12 bases between them.

This rearrangement joins TRBV30 to TRBJ2-7; D possibly corresponds to TRBD2 (7 bases). There are 16 residues in the CDR3. V was cut by 3 bases and J by 2 bases, with 20 bases left in between. Germline V gene data show CDR1 as GTSNPN and CDR2 as SVGIG (reference sequence). CDR3 loop: CAWSPFRGAVTYEQYF. The CDR3 DNA is TGTGCCTGGAGCCCCTTCCGGGGGGCCGTAACCTACGAGCAGTACTTC.